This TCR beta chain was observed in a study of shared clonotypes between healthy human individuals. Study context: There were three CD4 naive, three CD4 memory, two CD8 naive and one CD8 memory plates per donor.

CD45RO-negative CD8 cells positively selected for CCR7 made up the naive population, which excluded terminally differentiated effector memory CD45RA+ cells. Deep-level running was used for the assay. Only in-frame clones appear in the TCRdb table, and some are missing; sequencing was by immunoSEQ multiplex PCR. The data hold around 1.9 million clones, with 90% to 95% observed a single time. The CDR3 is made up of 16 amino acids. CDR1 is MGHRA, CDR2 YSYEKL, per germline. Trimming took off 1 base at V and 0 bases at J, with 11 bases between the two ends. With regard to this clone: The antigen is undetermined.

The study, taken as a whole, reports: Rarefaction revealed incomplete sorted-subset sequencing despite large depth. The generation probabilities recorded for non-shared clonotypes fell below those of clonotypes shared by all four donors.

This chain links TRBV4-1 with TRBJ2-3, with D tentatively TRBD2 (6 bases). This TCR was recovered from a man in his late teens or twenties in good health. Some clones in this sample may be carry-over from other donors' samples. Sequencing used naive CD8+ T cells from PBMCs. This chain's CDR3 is CASSQAWRDSTDTQYF. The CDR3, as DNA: TGCGCCAGCAGCCAAGCATGGCGGGATAGCACAGATACGCAGTATTTT.